A selection of T cell receptor beta chains follows, all from one sample in a study of cytomegalovirus exposure and HLA in healthy donors. Profiling relied on immunoSEQ multiplex PCR, and the TCRdb table lists in-frame clones only, not all of them. The data show about 170,000 clones, roughly nine tenths seen once. The sequencing sample was made of PBMCs. Every receptor here comes from a woman in her 30s in good health and CMV-seronegative. CDR3s leave out the opening cysteine and the closing phenylalanine or tryptophan.

ASSLADGRETQY	TRBV7-9	TRBJ2-5
ASSQEQVAVVYGYT	TRBV4-1	TRBJ1-2
ASSGSLRAVNTEAF	TRBV19	TRBJ1-1
ASSPRQGISKNIQY	TRBV5-6	TRBJ2-4
ASSPMDNPSYEQY	TRBV6-5	TRBJ2-7
ASSSTRTVYGYT	TRBV19	TRBJ1-2
ASSPGTSRNEQF	TRBV27	TRBJ2-1
AISELRDRDLRGQY	TRBV10-3	TRBJ2-7
ASSPRTEHYGYT	TRBV7-9	TRBJ1-2
ASSLDYRTYNEQF	TRBV27	TRBJ2-1
ASSLDPQGVYGYT	TRBV27	TRBJ1-2
ASSQVAGGGDTQY	TRBV14	TRBJ2-3
ASSSRQGNTGELF	TRBV5-1	TRBJ2-2
ASSPLGTGAGANVLT	TRBV27	TRBJ2-6
ASSLRGRLHTGELF	TRBV7-9	TRBJ2-2
ASSLSFQGAYEQY	TRBV27	TRBJ2-7
ASRTVPGELF	TRBV19	TRBJ2-2
ASSFANTEAF	TRBV7-2	TRBJ1-1
ASSMIDTQY	TRBV28	TRBJ2-3
ASSPGQGAYEQY	TRBV27	TRBJ2-7
ASSVGSPSYNEQF	TRBV9	TRBJ2-1
ASRQGRGGYT	TRBV9	TRBJ1-2
ASSEKVRETQY	TRBV6-1	TRBJ2-5
ASSLDNREDGGYT	TRBV7-8	TRBJ1-2
ASSFRQGEYGYT	TRBV7-2	TRBJ1-2
ASSSTGYGELF	TRBV6-5	TRBJ2-2
ATSRGRSGPSYNEQF	TRBV15	TRBJ2-1
ASSSHRGNEQF	TRBV12-1	TRBJ2-1
ASSSRDNYNEQF	TRBV2	TRBJ2-1
ASSFPANYGYT	TRBV28	TRBJ1-2
ASSLSGGTGYYEQY	TRBV27	TRBJ2-7
ASSFGGSGNQPQH	TRBV5-4	TRBJ1-5
ASSLLAGGNYGYT	TRBV27	TRBJ1-2
ASSPTLQGTVF	TRBV6-5	TRBJ1-1
ATSRDHEPVGYGYT	TRBV15	TRBJ1-2
ASSPQGLAGGVGYNEQF	TRBV7-8	TRBJ2-1
ATSRDRAPDTGELF	TRBV15	TRBJ2-2
ASSLTQDQPQH	TRBV28	TRBJ1-5
ASSVTDRALTPLH	TRBV2	TRBJ1-6
ASRESGGSNYGYT	TRBV5-1	TRBJ1-2
ASRPTGATRNTGELF	TRBV5-1	TRBJ2-2
AWSDPAYEQY	TRBV30	TRBJ2-7
ASSELAGGTGELF	TRBV7-2	TRBJ2-2
ASTGAREQY	TRBV28	TRBJ2-7
ASRTRTGGFDSNQPQH	TRBV28	TRBJ1-5
ASSFATGPEAF	TRBV7-2	TRBJ1-1
ASSAGDRPFEQY	TRBV9	TRBJ2-7
ASSPNRGNEKLF	TRBV13	TRBJ1-4
ASSYAPGELF	TRBV6-5	TRBJ2-2
ASSMVAGTDTQY	TRBV5-1	TRBJ2-3
ASSVEGTGFPVNTEAF	TRBV9	TRBJ1-1
ASSFLIREMHGYT	TRBV11-3	TRBJ1-2
ASSLGTEYYGYT	TRBV5-4	TRBJ1-2
ATSRDREVWNGYT	TRBV15	TRBJ1-2
ASSLLTSGKWF	TRBV7-8	TRBJ2-1